This T cell receptor (beta chain) was captured by sequencing in a study of T cells in tuberculosis. Study-wide context: CD1B tetramers identified T cells specific for mycobacterial lipid GMM. A South African cohort included IGRA-negative adolescents, latently infected IGRA-positive adolescents and adults with active tuberculosis.

TCRdb keeps only in-frame clones here, not all; method: immunoSEQ multiplex PCR. There are about 34,000 clones in the sample; just over 90% occur only once, and around 2.2% lies in the top ten. Tuberculin skin test and IGRA determined adolescents' latent tuberculosis status at entry. The receptor comes from a donor aged 10-30 years with latent tuberculosis or without tuberculosis infection. The specimen was PBMCs.

The CDR3 region has the DNA TGTGCCACACAACCCCGGACTAGCGGGAACACAGATACGCAGTATTTT. Its translation is CATQPRTSGNTDTQYF. The genes are TRBV19 and TRBJ2-3, with 12 bases lining up with TRBD2. With 10 bases clipped from V and 2 bases from J, the junction kept 10 bases outside the gene matches. The CDR3 spans 16 residues. Germline values: CDR1 LNHDA, CDR2 SQIVND (reference sequence).